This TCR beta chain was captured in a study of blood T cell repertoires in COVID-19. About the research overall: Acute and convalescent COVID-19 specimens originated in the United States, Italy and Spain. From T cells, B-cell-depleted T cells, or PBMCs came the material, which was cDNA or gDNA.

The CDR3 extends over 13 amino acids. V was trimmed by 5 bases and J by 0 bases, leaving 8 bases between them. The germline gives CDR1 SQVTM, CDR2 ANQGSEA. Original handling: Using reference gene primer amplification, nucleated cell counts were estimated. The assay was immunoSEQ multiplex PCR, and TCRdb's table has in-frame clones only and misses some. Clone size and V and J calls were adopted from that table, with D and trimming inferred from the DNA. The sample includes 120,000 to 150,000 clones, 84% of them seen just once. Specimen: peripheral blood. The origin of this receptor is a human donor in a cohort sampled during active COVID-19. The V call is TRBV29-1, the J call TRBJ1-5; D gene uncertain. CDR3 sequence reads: CSVLTASNQPQHF. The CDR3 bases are TGCAGCGTTCTAACAGCTAGCAATCAGCCCCAGCATTTT.